This TCR beta chain came from a study of cytomegalovirus exposure and HLA in healthy donors. On this clone: The antigen remains unidentified.

At the time of sampling, donors were nominally healthy, though unrecorded immune exposures were likely. CDR1 is SGHTA, CDR2 FQGNSA, per germline. Trimming shortened V by 2 bases and J by 7 bases, and 6 bases separated the two germline ends. This CDR3 is built from 12 residues. General study points: Segments of the TCR beta V type were, in most cases, productive about 90% or about 30% of the time in an earlier analysis. Available immune exposure information was restricted to CMV serostatus only.

The primer mix had 60 Vbeta and 13 Jbeta primers. Libraries were prepared by immunoSEQ multiplex PCR; TCRdb keeps only in-frame clonotypes and omits some of them. The sample carries roughly 100,000 clones, roughly 15% recorded once. The material sequenced was PBMCs. This chain links TRBV7-2 with TRBJ2-4; perhaps TRBD1 as D (6 bases). The sequence was obtained from a female donor in good health and CMV-seronegative. The chain's CDR3 is CASSLRGNIQYF. CDR3 in DNA: TGTGCCAGCAGCTTAAGGGGGAACATTCAGTACTTC.